The subject of this entry is one T cell receptor (beta chain). Antigen: not known. This sample is part of a study of STAT3 mutations in large granular lymphocyte leukemia. Study-wide context: Roughly half the longitudinally sequenced T-LGLL patients had canonical STAT3 mutations.

Overall study findings and caveats: Every T-LGLL patient had at least one immunodominant TCRbeta clonotype. Some patients had persisting codominant clonotypes that could mask small clones. After therapy, about 30% of the 18 patients switched clonotypes, all new clones STAT3 wild type. In several patients, dominant TCR clone burden exceeded STAT3 mutant burden, suggesting STAT3 mutation arose secondarily.

CDR3 length: 17 amino acids. The ends lost 0 bases at V and 7 bases at J; junction bases unmatched: 13. Germline loops: CDR1 SGHRS, CDR2 YFSETQ. TCRdb's copy holds only in-frame clones and misses some; the assay was immunoSEQ multiplex PCR. The top ten clones hold about 9% of a sample with about 16,000 clones, 84% of them seen once. This sequence originates from a man in his fifties or sixties with T-cell large granular lymphocyte leukemia. Some clones in this sample may be carry-over from other donors' samples. V gene TRBV5-1 combines with J gene TRBJ2-1; 7 positions agree with TRBD1. Input material: peripheral blood mononuclear cells. Written as DNA, the CDR3 is TGCGCCAGCAGCTTGGCGTCTTTCTGGGCCAGGGGGAATGAGCAGTTCTTC. This encodes CASSLASFWARGNEQFF.